The 5 T cell receptor beta chains below come from one sample, sequenced in a study of shared clonotypes between healthy human individuals. Naivety among CD8 cells was defined by CD45RO negativity and positive CCR7 selection, thereby excluding terminally differentiated effector memory CD45RA+ cells. The assay was immunoSEQ multiplex PCR, and TCRdb's table has in-frame clones only and misses some. The data show hundreds of thousands of clones, about 90% seen once. The sequenced material came from naive CD8+ T cells sorted from blood. The receptors were sampled from a man younger than 45 in good health.

This chain links TRBV9 with TRBJ2-1; 9 bases are shared with TRBD1. This CDR3 spans 15 amino acids. Germline CDR1 SGDLS, CDR2 YYNGEE. J lost 2 bases, V lost 3 bases, and 3 bases had no gene match. The CDR3 spells CASSEDRGPYNEQFF. In DNA, the CDR3 is TGTGCCAGCAGCGAGGACAGGGGTCCCTACAATGAGCAGTTCTTC.

The chain links TRBV12-5 to TRBJ1-2; TRBD1 aligns across 9 bases. Germline assignment: CDR1 LGHNT and CDR2 FRNRAP. Losses at the gene ends were 6 bases for V and 8 bases for J; bases not matched to a gene: 13. The CDR3 spans 15 residues. The CDR3 here is CASGMDRGSLRGYTF. As DNA, the CDR3 is TGTGCTAGTGGCATGGACAGGGGATCGCTGCGAGGCTACACCTTC.

The V call is TRBV28, the J call TRBJ2-1, with 7 nucleotides matching TRBD1. The germline gives CDR1 MDHEN, CDR2 SYDVKM. The CDR3 runs to 15 residues. The V gene end was trimmed by 6 bases and the J gene end by 4 bases; junction bases not matched to a gene: 9. The CDR3 sequence is CASSSDRDLYNEQFF. Here the CDR3 DNA reads TGTGCCAGCAGCTCTGACAGGGATCTATACAATGAGCAGTTCTTC.

The V gene is TRBV27, the J gene TRBJ2-2; 8 nucleotides agree with TRBD1. The V gene's germline CDR1 is MNHEY and CDR2 SMNVEV (reference sequence). This CDR3 contains 15 residues. V dropped 5 bases and J dropped 2; count of bases not matched to a gene: 4. DNA for the CDR3: TGTGCCAGCAGTCGGACAGGGTTAAACACCGGGGAGCTGTTTTTT. It is translated as CASSRTGLNTGELFF.

This clone was detected only once. This rearrangement joins TRBV28 to TRBJ1-2; D remains ambiguous. This CDR3 region has 12 residues. Germline V CDR1 and CDR2: MDHEN, SYDVKM. The V and J ends lost 4 bases and 1 base respectively, with 4 bases between them. The CDR3 sequence is CASSSSNYGYTF. CDR3 in DNA: TGTGCCAGCAGTTCTAGTAACTATGGCTACACCTTC.